Each of the 9 T cell receptor beta chains below was sequenced from the same sample in a study of Graves' ophthalmopathy and Graves' hyperthyroidism. From RNA, the CDR3 regions of TCR beta chains were amplified and sequenced. An initial RT-PCR round employing HTBI primers preceded a second-round multiplex PCR. Each CDR3 protein gets one entry after TCRdb re-called the multiplex PCR reads with MiXCR. The profile shows 200,000 to 250,000 distinct CDR3 sequences, around a fifth of them singletons. The sample consisted of peripheral blood. All receptors derive from a woman in her 50s with Graves' ophthalmopathy.

This clonotype was found many times. The V gene is TRBV24-1, the J gene TRBJ1-1; perhaps TRBD1 as D (5 bases). V was cut by 9 bases and J by 0 bases, with 10 bases left in between. Germline CDR1 is KGHDR and CDR2 is SFDVKD. This CDR3 has 13 residues. The CDR3 is CATEGGVNTEAFF. The CDR3 DNA is TGTGCCACCGAAGGAGGGGTGAACACTGAAGCTTTCTTT.

This rearrangement joins TRBV19 to TRBJ2-5, with 9 bases matching TRBD1. CDR3 length: 15 residues. Trimming cost V 3 bases and J 4 bases; bases outside gene matches: 6. Germline V lookup: CDR1 LNHDA, CDR2 SQIVND (reference sequence). CDR3 protein: CASSITGTGIETQYF. Written as DNA, the CDR3 is TGTGCCAGTAGTATCACCGGGACAGGGATAGAGACCCAGTACTTC.

This clonotype was observed many times. The rearrangement uses TRBV28 and TRBJ2-4, with D unclear. CDR1 MDHEN and CDR2 SYDVKM come from the germline V gene. Trimming removed 8 bases from V and 0 bases from J, with 14 bases in between. This CDR3 comprises 15 residues. CDR3 nucleotides: TGTGCCAGCGTGGGCCCAGGAGAAGCCAAAAACATTCAGTACTTC. Translation gives CASVGPGEAKNIQYF.

This clonotype was detected many times. The rearrangement joins TRBV2 to TRBJ1-1, with D possibly being TRBD1 (6 bases). The CDR3 contains 15 residues. V was pared by 8 bases and J by 3 bases, with 19 bases between. The germline CDR1 and CDR2 sequences are SNHLY and FYNNEI. CDR3 nucleotide sequence: TGTGCCAGCTGGGGCGTGGGGGCTCGGGACACTGAAGCTTTCTTT. Translating it yields CASWGVGARDTEAFF.

This clonotype has a count of ten or more. J is TRBJ1-5 and V is TRBV7-2, with D possibly TRBD1 on 6 matching bases. Germline CDR1 SGHTA, CDR2 FQGNSA. V gave up 1 base and J gave up 6 bases, with 13 bases separating them. The CDR3 length is 15 residues. The CDR3 sequence: CASSLGQEDGQPQHF. The CDR3 coding sequence is TGTGCCAGCAGCTTAGGACAGGAGGATGGTCAGCCCCAGCATTTT. Variable domain in full (rest from reference TRBV7-2 and TRBJ1-5): GAGVSQSPSNKVTEKGKDVELRCDPISGHTALYWYRQSLGQGLEFLIYFQGNSAPDKSGLPSDRFSAERTGGSVSTLTIQRTQQEDSAVYLCASSLGQEDGQPQHFGDGTRLSIL.

There are a few counts of this clonotype. V gene TRBV19 combines with J gene TRBJ1-2; D perhaps matches TRBD1 (6 bases). Germline V gene data show CDR1 as LNHDA and CDR2 as SQIVND (reference sequence). The CDR3 covers 16 residues. The ends were cut back, 7 bases at V and 5 bases at J, with 23 bases in the middle. Written as DNA, the CDR3 is TGTGCCAGTAAACCTCCGGGGGCCGGCGAGATTTATGGCTACACCTTC. This gives the protein CASKPPGAGEIYGYTF.

This clonotype appeared many times. In DNA, the CDR3 is TGCGCCAGCAGCTTGTCCGGGGATAGCAATCAGCCCCAGCATTTT. Translating gives CASSLSGDSNQPQHF. The chain links TRBV5-1 to TRBJ1-5; no definite D call. Trimming cost V 1 base and J 0 bases, with 8 bases left between them. The CDR3 contains 15 residues. CDR1 and CDR2 from the germline V gene are SGHRS and YFSETQ.

This clonotype was recorded many times. The chain employs TRBV20-1 and TRBJ2-5; a possible D gene is TRBD1 (6 bases). The CDR3 loop spans 13 amino acids. Germline V gives CDR1 DFQATT, CDR2 SNEGSKA (reference sequence). Trimming took 6 bases from V and 3 from J, leaving 14 bases between them. CDR3 nucleotides: TGCAGTGCCAAGGGGCCAGGGGAAGAGACCCAGTACTTC. Translating it yields CSAKGPGEETQYF.

This clonotype has a count of ten or more. V usage is TRBV2 and J usage is TRBJ1-6; D uncertain. V was pared by 6 bases and J by 9 bases, with 15 bases between. Germline CDR1 reads SNHLY; CDR2 reads FYNNEI. This CDR3 is 14 amino acids long. The CDR3 protein is CASRPDRLSSPLHF. Here the CDR3 DNA reads TGTGCCAGCAGGCCCGACCGGTTAAGTTCACCCCTCCACTTT. Using reference TRBV2 and TRBJ1-6 for the parts outside the CDR3, the full variable domain is EPEVTQTPSHQVTQMGQEVILRCVPISNHLYFYWYRQILGQKVEFLVSFYNNEISEKSEIFDDQFSVERPDGSNFTLKIRSTKLEDSAMYFCASRPDRLSSPLHFGNGTRLTVT.